This T cell receptor beta chain appears in the sequencing data of a study of metastatic and nonmetastatic thyroid tumors. Per the germline V gene, CDR1 is KGHDR and CDR2 is SFDVKD. The CDR3 loop spans 15 amino acids. The V and J ends lost 4 bases and 5 bases, in that order; junction bases with no gene match: 8. The study's findings and limits: For both blood and tumor, malignant thyroid tumors reportedly showed significantly higher TCR beta diversity than benign nodules did.

With MiXCR, TCRdb called clones anew from the PCR reads. The data show approximately 90,000 clones, with over 8.5% seen just once and 8.8% held by the top ten. A word on this clone: Its antigen is still unknown.

No patient received treatment before thyroid surgery. V and J are TRBV24-1 and TRBJ2-5, with 8 bases identical to TRBD1. The sequenced material came from blood. This TCR came from a female donor with papillary thyroid cancer or a benign thyroid nodule (not recorded which). Some clones in this sample may be carry-over from other donors' samples. This CDR3 is CATSDRGTGGETQYF. The CDR3 nucleotides are TGTGCCACCAGTGACCGCGGGACAGGAGGGGAGACCCAGTACTTC.